This record looks at one T cell receptor beta chain sequence and its context. Its antigen is still unknown. The sample originates from a study of T cells expressing NK-cell markers. As for the study in general: Just one sequenced donor of eight was HCMV-seronegative, while seven were seropositive.

Each CDR3 protein gets one entry in TCRdb, which reprocessed the 5' RACE reads and gives no DNA. Its table lists approximately 150,000 distinct CDR3 sequences. The CDR3 is 15 amino acids. Per the germline V gene, CDR1 is MNHNS and CDR2 is SASEGT. Study outcomes and limitations: The HCMV specificity of the expanded NKG2C+ T cell clones stayed unresolved.

The rearrangement links TRBV6-1 to TRBJ2-1; TCRdb's assignment of TRBD1 cannot be checked, as there is no DNA. The sequence derives from a woman between 18 and 70 years old in good health. The specimen was blood T cells: a sorted CD56 or NKG2C T cell subset, CD4+ or CD8+ T cells, or bulk PBMC T cells (not recorded which). The CDR3 spells CASSPYPEGLNEQFF.